These 13 T cell receptor beta chains were all obtained from the same sample, sequenced in a study of blood T cell repertoires in COVID-19. Sequencing was performed with immunoSEQ multiplex PCR; in TCRdb, only in-frame clones are kept and a portion is missing. Of roughly 220,000 clones listed, about 88% are singletons. Specimen: peripheral blood. These TCRs come from a man between 60 and 70 years old with acute or convalescent COVID-19.

V gene TRBV7-3 combines with J gene TRBJ2-3; no clear D. The CDR3 is 14 amino acids. Trimming took 1 base from V and 6 from J, leaving 11 bases between them. Germline lookup yields CDR1 SGHTA and CDR2 FQGTGA. CDR3 region: CASSLIGPWDTQYF. The CDR3 DNA is TGTGCCAGCAGCTTAATTGGGCCCTGGGATACGCAGTATTTT.

As regards this clone: The same CDR3 also results from other DNA sequences found in this sample. This chain joins TRBV5-1 and TRBJ1-1, with D uncertain. The CDR3 extends over 13 amino acids. Between the trimmed V and J ends, which lost 0 bases and 1 base, there was a span of 4 bases. Germline CDR1 and CDR2: SGHRS and YFSETQ. DNA of the CDR3: TGCGCCAGCAGCTTGGCAGGGAACACTGAAGCTTTCTTT. Residues: CASSLAGNTEAFF.

This sequence joins TRBV10-3 and TRBJ2-5; 10 bases map to TRBD2. The CDR3 length is 16 residues. Germline assignment: CDR1 ENHRY and CDR2 SYGVKD. J lost 5 bases, V lost 10 bases, and 16 bases had no gene match. As DNA, the CDR3 is TGTGCCACCGGGAAAGGTAGCGGGGGGTCGGGGGAGACCCAGTACTTC. It is translated as CATGKGSGGSGETQYF.

The V gene is TRBV7-2, the J gene TRBJ2-7; a possible D gene is TRBD1 (5 bases). Germline V gives CDR1 SGHTA, CDR2 FQGNSA. Trimming pared 7 bases from V and 5 bases from J, leaving 18 bases between. The CDR3 is made up of 14 amino acids. The CDR3 DNA reads TGTGCCAGCACCCGCTCGGGCAGGGCTAACGAGCAGTACTTC. Translated: CASTRSGRANEQYF.

This clone showed up just a few times. Other DNA sequences of this sample code for an identical CDR3. J is TRBJ1-2 and V is TRBV6-1; no clear D gene. V lost 2 bases and J 1 base, leaving 11 bases between the germline ends. Germline CDR1 is MNHNS and CDR2 is SASEGT. CDR3 length equals 15 residues. The CDR3 region has the DNA TGTGCCAGCAGTGAATATCCCACAGTTAACTATGGCTACACCTTC. Its protein is CASSEYPTVNYGYTF.

This clone was seen just once. CDR3 DNA: TGTGCCACCACCCCGGGCGGGGCGTTGGGGGACTATGGCTACACCTTC. Translating gives CATTPGGALGDYGYTF. This chain connects TRBV15 to TRBJ1-2, with D maybe TRBD1 (5 bases). The V and J ends lost 7 bases and 3 bases respectively, with 21 bases between them. The CDR3 runs 16 residues. Germline V gives CDR1 LNHNV, CDR2 YYDKDF (reference sequence).

V is TRBV6-6 and J is TRBJ1-3, with 9 bases fitting TRBD1. This CDR3 region has 14 residues. V lost 6 bases, J lost 3 bases, and 3 bases stayed unmatched. Germline-derived CDR1 and CDR2 are MNHNY and SVGAGI (reference sequence). In DNA form, the CDR3 reads TGTGCCAGCAGACAGGGGGCCATTGGAAACACCATATATTTT. Translation gives CASRQGAIGNTIYF.

CDR3 DNA sequence: TGCAGCGTTGAATCCGGCAGGGCCTACGAGCAGTACTTC. It codes for CSVESGRAYEQYF. This chain links TRBV29-1 with TRBJ2-7; tentatively, D is TRBD1 (5 bases). V shed 2 bases and J shed 2 bases, with 10 bases lying between them. Germline V gives CDR1 SQVTM, CDR2 ANQGSEA. This CDR3 has 13 residues.

V is TRBV4-2 and J is TRBJ2-1; TRBD2 matches at 12 bases. The CDR3 has 16 residues. V shed 8 bases, J shed 0 bases, and the junction held 5 bases outside the gene matches. CDR1 is LGHNA, CDR2 YNFKEQ, per germline. CDR3 nucleotide sequence: TGTGCCAGCGGCCTAGCGGGGGGGAGCTCCTACAATGAGCAGTTCTTC. It encodes CASGLAGGSSYNEQFF.

This clone appeared a single time. The chain combines TRBV19 with TRBJ2-5; 8 bases line up with TRBD1. Germline V lookup: CDR1 LNHDA, CDR2 SQIVND (reference sequence). This CDR3 contains 13 residues. J was trimmed by 4 bases and V by 7 bases; bases with no gene match: 5. The CDR3 is CASIGQGGETQYF. The DNA for the CDR3 is TGTGCCAGTATTGGACAGGGTGGAGAGACCCAGTACTTC.

The count of this clone is one. The V and J genes are TRBV5-1 and TRBJ2-3, with D tentatively TRBD2 (6 bases). Germline V gives CDR1 SGHRS, CDR2 YFSETQ. The CDR3 is 12 amino acids. DNA of the CDR3: TGCGCGCGGGGCAGGAGGGTGAATACGCAGTATTTT. Translated, it gives CARGRRVNTQYF.

The chain couples TRBV9 to TRBJ1-3, with 9 bases lining up with TRBD1. The CDR3 has 16 amino acids. From germline, CDR1 is SGDLS and CDR2 YYNGEE. Germline trimming cut 0 bases from V and 4 bases from J; bases unmatched to any gene: 5. The DNA for the CDR3 is TGTGCCAGCAGCGTAGACGAACAGGGGGCAGGAAACACCATATATTTT. It specifies CASSVDEQGAGNTIYF.

The gene calls are TRBV19 and TRBJ2-7; weak D call: TRBD2 (5 bases). Germline loops: CDR1 LNHDA, CDR2 SQIVND (reference sequence). CDR3 length: 14 residues. V shed 7 bases and J shed 2 bases, with 15 bases lying between them. In nucleotides, the CDR3 is TGTGCCAGTAAGGTAACGGCGGGTCCCTACGAGCAGTACTTC. This codes for CASKVTAGPYEQYF. Variable domain in full (rest from reference TRBV19 and TRBJ2-7): DGGITQSPKYLFRKEGQNVTLSCEQNLNHDAMYWYRQDPGQGLRLIYYSQIVNDFQKGDIAEGYSVSREKKESFPLTVTSAQKNPTAFYLCASKVTAGPYEQYFGPGTRLTVT.